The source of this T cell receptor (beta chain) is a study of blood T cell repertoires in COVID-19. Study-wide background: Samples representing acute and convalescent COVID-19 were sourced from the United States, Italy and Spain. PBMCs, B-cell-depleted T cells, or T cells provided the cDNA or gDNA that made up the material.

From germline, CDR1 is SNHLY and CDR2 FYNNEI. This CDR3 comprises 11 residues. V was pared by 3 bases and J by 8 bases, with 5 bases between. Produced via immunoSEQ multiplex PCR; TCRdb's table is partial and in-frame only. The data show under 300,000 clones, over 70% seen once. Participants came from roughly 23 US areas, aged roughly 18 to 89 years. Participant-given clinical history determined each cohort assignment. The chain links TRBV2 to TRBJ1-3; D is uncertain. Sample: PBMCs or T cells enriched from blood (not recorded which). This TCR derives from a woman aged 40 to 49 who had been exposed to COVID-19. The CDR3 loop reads CASSEAHTIYF. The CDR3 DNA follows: TGTGCCAGCAGTGAGGCCCACACCATATATTTT.